This T cell receptor beta chain was recovered during a study of identical twins. TCRdb fed the 5' RACE reads into MiXCR, producing one record per CDR3 protein. This sample has about 730,000 distinct CDR3 sequences, with about 20% found just once. Of note for this clonotype: Its antigen remains unidentified.

Overall study results and limits: The models gave estimates that fell short of the out-of-frame TCR alpha sharing seen in monozygotic twins.

CDR3 size: 12 residues. Germline V gives CDR1 DFQATT, CDR2 SNEGSKA (reference sequence). Trimming stripped 5 bases from V and 2 bases from J, with 9 bases between. The same sample was also used in a study of T cells expressing NK-cell markers. That report notes: One of eight sequenced donors was HCMV-seronegative; the other seven were seropositive. Sorting was restricted to alpha-beta TCR T cells by an anti-gamma-delta TCR antibody in several experiments. Expanded clones of NKG2C+ T cells had an unclear HCMV specificity.

The sequence was collected from a woman younger than 35 in good health. Sequences were obtained from PBMCs. This chain uses TRBV20-1 with TRBJ1-2; D is possibly TRBD1 (5 bases). The CDR3 DNA reads TGCAGTGCTGAATCAGGGAACTATGGCTACACCTTC. This translates into CSAESGNYGYTF.